Here is one T cell receptor beta chain with its context. The sample originates from a study of blood T cell repertoires in COVID-19. Overall study: The United States, Italy and Spain supplied acute and convalescent COVID-19 samples. PBMCs, B-cell-depleted T cells, or T cells were the source of the cDNA or gDNA that made up the material.

Researchers sorted participants into cohorts using their self-reported clinical history. Under the authors' procedure: For nucleated cells, counts were estimated from reference gene primer amplification. Clones were read by immunoSEQ multiplex PCR, and TCRdb kept only the in-frame ones, dropping some. D and trimming come from the DNA, and the V and J calls and clone size come from that table. The sample includes 270,000 or so clones, about 87% of them seen just once. Trimming removed 3 bases from V and 2 bases from J, with 15 bases in between. Germline V gene sequence: CDR1 KGHDR, CDR2 SFDVKD. The CDR3 is 16 residues long.

The gene calls are TRBV24-1 and TRBJ1-1; D may be TRBD1 (6 bases). The sample comprised PBMCs or T cells enriched from blood (not recorded which). The origin of this receptor is a woman between 40 and 50 years old with acute COVID-19. The CDR3, as DNA: TGTGCCACCAGTGATGCAGGGGCGGACTTAAACACTGAAGCTTTCTTT. Residues: CATSDAGADLNTEAFF.